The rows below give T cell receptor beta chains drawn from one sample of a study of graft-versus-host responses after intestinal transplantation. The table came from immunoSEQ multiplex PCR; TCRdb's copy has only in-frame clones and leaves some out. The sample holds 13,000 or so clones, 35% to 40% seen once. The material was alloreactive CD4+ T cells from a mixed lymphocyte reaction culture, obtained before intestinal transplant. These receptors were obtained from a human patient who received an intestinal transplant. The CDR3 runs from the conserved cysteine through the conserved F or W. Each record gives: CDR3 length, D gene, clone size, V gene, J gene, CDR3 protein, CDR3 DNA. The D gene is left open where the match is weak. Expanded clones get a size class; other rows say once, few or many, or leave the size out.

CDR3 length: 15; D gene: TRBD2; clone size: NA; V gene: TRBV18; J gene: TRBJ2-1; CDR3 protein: CASRLAGGSHNEQFF; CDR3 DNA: TGTGCCAGTCGCCTGGCGGGGGGTTCCCACAATGAGCAGTTCTTC
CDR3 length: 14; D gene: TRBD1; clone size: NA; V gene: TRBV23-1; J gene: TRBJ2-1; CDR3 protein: CASSHSQGAGEQFF; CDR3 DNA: TGCGCCAGCAGTCATTCACAGGGGGCGGGTGAGCAGTTCTTC
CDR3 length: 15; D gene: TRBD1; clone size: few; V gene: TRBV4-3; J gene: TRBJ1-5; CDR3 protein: CASSRTGEGNQPQHF; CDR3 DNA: TGCGCCAGCAGCCGGACAGGGGAGGGCAATCAGCCCCAGCATTTT
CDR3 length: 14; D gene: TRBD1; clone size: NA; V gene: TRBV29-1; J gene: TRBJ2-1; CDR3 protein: CSVERGLSYNEQFF; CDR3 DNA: TGCAGCGTTGAAAGGGGGCTTAGCTACAATGAGCAGTTCTTC
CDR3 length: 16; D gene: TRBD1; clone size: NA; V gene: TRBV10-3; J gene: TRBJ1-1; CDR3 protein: CAITQGTGGVVTEAFF; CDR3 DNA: TGTGCCATCACCCAGGGGACAGGGGGCGTTGTCACTGAAGCTTTCTTT
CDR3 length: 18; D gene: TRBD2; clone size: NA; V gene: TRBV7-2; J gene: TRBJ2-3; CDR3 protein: CASSLRETSGLSTDTQYF; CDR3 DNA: TGTGCCAGCAGCTTGAGAGAGACTAGCGGACTTAGCACAGATACGCAGTATTTT
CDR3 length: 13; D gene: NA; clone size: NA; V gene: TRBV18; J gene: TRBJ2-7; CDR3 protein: CASSPLGDYEQYF; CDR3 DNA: TGTGCCAGCTCACCATTAGGGGACTACGAGCAGTACTTC
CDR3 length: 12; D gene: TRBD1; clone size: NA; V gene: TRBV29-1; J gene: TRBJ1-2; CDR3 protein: CSVVGQGNGYTF; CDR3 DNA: TGCAGCGTCGTAGGACAGGGGAACGGCTACACCTTC
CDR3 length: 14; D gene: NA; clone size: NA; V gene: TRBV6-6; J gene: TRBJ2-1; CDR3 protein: CASSYVAATNEQFF; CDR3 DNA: TGTGCCAGCAGTTACGTGGCAGCGACCAATGAGCAGTTCTTC
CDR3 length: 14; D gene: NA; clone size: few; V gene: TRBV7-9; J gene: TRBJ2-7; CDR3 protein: CASSTRAGTYEQYF; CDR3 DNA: TGTGCCAGCAGCACCCGGGCAGGGACCTACGAGCAGTACTTC
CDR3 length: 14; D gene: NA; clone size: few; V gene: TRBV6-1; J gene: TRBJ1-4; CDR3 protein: CASLERARGEKLFF; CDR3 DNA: TGTGCCAGCCTGGAGAGGGCCCGGGGTGAAAAACTGTTTTTT
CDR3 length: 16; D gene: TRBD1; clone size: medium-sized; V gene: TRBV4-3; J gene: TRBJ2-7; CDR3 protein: CASSPNPGGQGLEQYF; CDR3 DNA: TGCGCCAGCAGCCCTAATCCGGGGGGACAGGGACTCGAGCAGTACTTC
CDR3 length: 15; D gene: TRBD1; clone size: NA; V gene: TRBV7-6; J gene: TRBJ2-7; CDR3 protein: CASSSGPQGPYEQYF; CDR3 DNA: TGTGCCAGCAGCTCGGGCCCACAGGGGCCCTACGAGCAGTACTTC
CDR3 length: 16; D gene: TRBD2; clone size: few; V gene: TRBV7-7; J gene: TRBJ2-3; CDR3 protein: CASSPGLAGAGDTQYF; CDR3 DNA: TGTGCCAGCAGCCCCGGACTAGCTGGAGCAGGAGATACGCAGTATTTT
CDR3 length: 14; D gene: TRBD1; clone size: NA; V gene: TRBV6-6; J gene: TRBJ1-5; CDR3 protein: CASRWTGGGQPQHF; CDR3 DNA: TGTGCCAGCAGGTGGACAGGGGGCGGTCAGCCCCAGCATTTT
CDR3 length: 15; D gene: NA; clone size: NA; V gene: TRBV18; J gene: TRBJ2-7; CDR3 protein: CASLPPGLTGGEQYF; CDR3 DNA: TGTGCCAGCTTACCTCCGGGACTCACGGGCGGAGAGCAGTACTTC
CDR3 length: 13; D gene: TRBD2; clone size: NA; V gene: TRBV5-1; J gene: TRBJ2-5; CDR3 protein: CASRRGVQETQYF; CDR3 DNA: TGCGCCAGCAGGCGGGGGGTCCAAGAGACCCAGTACTTC
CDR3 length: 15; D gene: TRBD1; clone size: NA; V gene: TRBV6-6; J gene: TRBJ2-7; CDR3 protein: CASSYQRTGIYEQYF; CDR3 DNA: TGTGCCAGCAGTTATCAACGGACAGGGATTTACGAGCAGTACTTC
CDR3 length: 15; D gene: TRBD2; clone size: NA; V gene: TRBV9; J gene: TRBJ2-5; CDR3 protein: CASSPHRLAQETQYF; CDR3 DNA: TGTGCCAGCAGCCCCCACCGACTAGCCCAAGAGACCCAGTACTTC
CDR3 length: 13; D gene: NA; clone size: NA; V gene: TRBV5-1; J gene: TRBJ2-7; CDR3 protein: CASSLTLDYEQYF; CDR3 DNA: TGCGCCAGCAGCTTGACTTTAGACTACGAGCAGTACTTC
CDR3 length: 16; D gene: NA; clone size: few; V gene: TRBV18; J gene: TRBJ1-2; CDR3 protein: CASSLRGLDTHYGYTF; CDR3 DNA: TGTGCCAGCTCCCTAAGGGGATTAGACACTCACTATGGCTACACCTTC
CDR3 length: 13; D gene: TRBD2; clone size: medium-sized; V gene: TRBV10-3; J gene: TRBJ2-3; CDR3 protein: CASLAGETDTQYF; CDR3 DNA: TGTGCCAGTCTAGCGGGGGAAACAGATACGCAGTATTTT
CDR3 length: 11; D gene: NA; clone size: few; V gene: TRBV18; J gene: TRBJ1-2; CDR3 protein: CASSPQYGYTF; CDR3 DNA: TGTGCCAGCTCACCTCAGTATGGCTACACCTTC
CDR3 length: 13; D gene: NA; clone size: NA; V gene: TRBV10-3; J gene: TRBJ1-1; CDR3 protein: CAISEAGAGEAFF; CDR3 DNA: TGTGCCATCAGTGAGGCGGGGGCGGGTGAAGCTTTCTTT
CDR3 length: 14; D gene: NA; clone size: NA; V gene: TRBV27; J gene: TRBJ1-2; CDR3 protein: CASSLSGALPGYTF; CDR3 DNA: TGTGCCAGCAGTTTATCGGGGGCGCTTCCGGGCTACACCTTC
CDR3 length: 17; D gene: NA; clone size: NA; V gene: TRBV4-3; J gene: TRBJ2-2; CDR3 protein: CASSQDYGNSYTGELFF; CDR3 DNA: TGCGCCAGCAGCCAAGATTACGGAAACAGTTACACCGGGGAGCTGTTTTTT
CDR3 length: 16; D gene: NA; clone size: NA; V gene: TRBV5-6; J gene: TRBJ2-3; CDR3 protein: CASSLASINFKDTQYF; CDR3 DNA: TGTGCCAGCAGCTTGGCCTCAATAAACTTTAAAGATACGCAGTATTTT
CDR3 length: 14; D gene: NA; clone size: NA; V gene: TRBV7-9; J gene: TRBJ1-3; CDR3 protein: CASSLGGLGNTIYF; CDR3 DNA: TGTGCCAGCAGCTTAGGCGGACTTGGAAACACCATATATTTT
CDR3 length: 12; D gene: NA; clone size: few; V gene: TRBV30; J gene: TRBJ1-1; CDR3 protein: CAWGTGSLGAFF; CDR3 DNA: TGTGCCTGGGGCACAGGGTCCTTAGGGGCTTTCTTT
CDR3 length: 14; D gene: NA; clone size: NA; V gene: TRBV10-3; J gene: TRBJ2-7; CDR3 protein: CAISITTSLYEQYF; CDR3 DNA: TGTGCCATCAGCATCACAACGTCCCTCTACGAGCAGTACTTC
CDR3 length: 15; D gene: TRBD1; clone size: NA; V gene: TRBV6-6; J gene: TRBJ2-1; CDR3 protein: CASSYWDSSYNEQFF; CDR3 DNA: TGTGCCAGCAGTTATTGGGACAGCTCCTACAATGAGCAGTTCTTC
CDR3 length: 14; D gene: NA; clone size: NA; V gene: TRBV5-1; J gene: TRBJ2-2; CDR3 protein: CASSLVAATGELFF; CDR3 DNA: TGCGCCAGCAGCTTGGTGGCTGCAACCGGGGAGCTGTTTTTT
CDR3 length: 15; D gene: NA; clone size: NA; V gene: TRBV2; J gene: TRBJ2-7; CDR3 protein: CASSRDFPTSYEQYF; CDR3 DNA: TGTGCCAGCAGTCGGGACTTCCCTACCTCCTACGAGCAGTACTTC
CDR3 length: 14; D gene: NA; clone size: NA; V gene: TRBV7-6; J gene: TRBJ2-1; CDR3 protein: CASSRETRWNEQFF; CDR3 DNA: TGTGCCAGCAGCCGCGAGACTAGATGGAATGAGCAGTTCTTC
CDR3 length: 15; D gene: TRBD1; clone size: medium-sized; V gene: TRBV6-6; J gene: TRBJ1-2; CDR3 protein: CASSYGTGGGYGYTF; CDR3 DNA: TGTGCCAGCAGTTATGGGACAGGGGGGGGCTATGGCTACACCTTC
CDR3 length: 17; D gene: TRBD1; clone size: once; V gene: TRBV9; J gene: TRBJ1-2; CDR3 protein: CASTSSLGTGPNYGYTF; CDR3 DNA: TGTGCCAGCACCAGTAGTTTGGGGACAGGCCCTAACTATGGCTACACCTTC
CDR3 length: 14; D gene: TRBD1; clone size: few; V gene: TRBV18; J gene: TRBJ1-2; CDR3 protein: CASSGQGGGYGYTF; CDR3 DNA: TGTGCCAGCTCCGGACAGGGGGGAGGCTATGGCTACACCTTC
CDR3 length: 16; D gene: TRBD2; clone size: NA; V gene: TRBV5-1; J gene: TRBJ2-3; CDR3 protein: CASSGGLATYTDTQYF; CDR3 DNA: TGCGCCAGCAGCGGCGGACTAGCGACCTACACAGATACGCAGTATTTT
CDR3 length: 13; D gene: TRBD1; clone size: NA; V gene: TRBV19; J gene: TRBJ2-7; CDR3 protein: CASSINRGYEQYF; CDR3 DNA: TGTGCCAGTAGTATTAACAGGGGCTACGAGCAGTACTTC
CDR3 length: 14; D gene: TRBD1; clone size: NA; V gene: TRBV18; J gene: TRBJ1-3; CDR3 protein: CASSRQGAGNTIYF; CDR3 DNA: TGTGCCAGCTCACGACAGGGGGCTGGAAACACCATATATTTT
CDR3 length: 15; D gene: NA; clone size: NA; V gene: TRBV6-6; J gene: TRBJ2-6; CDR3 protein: CASSPGRFAANVLTF; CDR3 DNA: TGTGCCAGCAGTCCGGGGAGGTTTGCGGCCAACGTCCTGACTTTC
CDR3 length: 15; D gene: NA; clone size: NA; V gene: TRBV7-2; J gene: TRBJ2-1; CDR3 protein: CASSTIGGGLNEQFF; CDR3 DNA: TGTGCCAGCAGTACCATTGGGGGGGGGCTCAATGAGCAGTTCTTC
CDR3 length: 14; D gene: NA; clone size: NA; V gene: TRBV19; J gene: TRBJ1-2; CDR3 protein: CASSIRGNHYGYTF; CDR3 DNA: TGTGCCAGTAGTATTCGAGGGAACCACTATGGCTACACCTTC
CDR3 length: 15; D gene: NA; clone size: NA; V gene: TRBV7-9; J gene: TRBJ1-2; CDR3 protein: CASSSHSGGNYGYTF; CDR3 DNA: TGTGCCAGCAGCTCCCATAGTGGGGGGAACTATGGCTACACCTTC
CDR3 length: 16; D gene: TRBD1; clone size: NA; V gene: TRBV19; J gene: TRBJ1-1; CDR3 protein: CASSISPRGTRTEAFF; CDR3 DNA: TGTGCCAGTAGTATCTCCCCCAGGGGGACGAGAACTGAAGCTTTCTTT
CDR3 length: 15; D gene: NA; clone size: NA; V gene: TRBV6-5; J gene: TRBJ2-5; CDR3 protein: CASSYSRGAQETQYF; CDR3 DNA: TGTGCCAGCAGTTACTCACGGGGGGCACAAGAGACCCAGTACTTC
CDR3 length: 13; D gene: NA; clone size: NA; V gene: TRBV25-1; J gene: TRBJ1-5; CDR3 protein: CASSGRDDRPQHF; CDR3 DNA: TGTGCCAGCAGTGGGAGGGATGATCGGCCCCAGCATTTT
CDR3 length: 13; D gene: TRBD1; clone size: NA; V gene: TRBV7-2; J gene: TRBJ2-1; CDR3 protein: CASSANRGNEQFF; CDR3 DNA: TGTGCCAGCAGCGCGAACAGGGGCAATGAGCAGTTCTTC
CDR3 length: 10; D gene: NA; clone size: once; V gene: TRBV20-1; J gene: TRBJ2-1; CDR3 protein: CSAQGNEQFF; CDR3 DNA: TGCAGTGCCCAGGGCAATGAGCAGTTCTTC
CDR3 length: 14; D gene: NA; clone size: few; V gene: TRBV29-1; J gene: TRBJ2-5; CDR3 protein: CSAVTGSGGETQYF; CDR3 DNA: TGCAGCGCCGTGACAGGGAGTGGGGGGGAGACCCAGTACTTC
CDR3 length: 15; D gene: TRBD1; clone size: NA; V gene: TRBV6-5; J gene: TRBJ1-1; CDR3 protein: CASSYADRGHTEAFF; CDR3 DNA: TGTGCCAGCAGTTACGCGGACAGGGGGCACACTGAAGCTTTCTTT
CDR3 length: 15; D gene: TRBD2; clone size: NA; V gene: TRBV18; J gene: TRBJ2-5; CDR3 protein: CASSPLGGSQETQYF; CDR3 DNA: TGTGCCAGCTCACCACTGGGAGGGTCCCAAGAGACCCAGTACTTC
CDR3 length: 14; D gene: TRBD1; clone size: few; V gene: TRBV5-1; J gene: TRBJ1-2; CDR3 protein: CASSSGQVDYGYTF; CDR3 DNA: TGCGCCAGCAGCAGTGGACAGGTCGACTATGGCTACACCTTC